Sequencing of this T cell receptor (beta chain) was carried out in a study of blood T cells in healthy people across ages. Per germline, CDR1 SQVTM and CDR2 ANQGSEA. Trimming at V came to 7 bases and at J to 2 bases, leaving 6 bases not matched to a gene. CDR3 size: 14 residues. A sample-barcoded 5' primer and a J-beta primer mix were used in a second PCR of roughly 7 to 11 cycles. TCRdb fed the 5' RACE reads into MiXCR, producing one record per CDR3 protein. Of some 670,000 distinct CDR3 sequences in the sample, over 40% are singletons; the top ten hold about 13%. V gene TRBV29-1 combines with J gene TRBJ2-1, with TRBD1 identical over 9 bases. Sequencing was performed on blood. This receptor was identified in an elderly woman in good health. The CDR3 coding sequence is TGCAGCGCCGGGACAGGGATGACCTACAATGAGCAGTTCTTC. This translates into CSAGTGMTYNEQFF.